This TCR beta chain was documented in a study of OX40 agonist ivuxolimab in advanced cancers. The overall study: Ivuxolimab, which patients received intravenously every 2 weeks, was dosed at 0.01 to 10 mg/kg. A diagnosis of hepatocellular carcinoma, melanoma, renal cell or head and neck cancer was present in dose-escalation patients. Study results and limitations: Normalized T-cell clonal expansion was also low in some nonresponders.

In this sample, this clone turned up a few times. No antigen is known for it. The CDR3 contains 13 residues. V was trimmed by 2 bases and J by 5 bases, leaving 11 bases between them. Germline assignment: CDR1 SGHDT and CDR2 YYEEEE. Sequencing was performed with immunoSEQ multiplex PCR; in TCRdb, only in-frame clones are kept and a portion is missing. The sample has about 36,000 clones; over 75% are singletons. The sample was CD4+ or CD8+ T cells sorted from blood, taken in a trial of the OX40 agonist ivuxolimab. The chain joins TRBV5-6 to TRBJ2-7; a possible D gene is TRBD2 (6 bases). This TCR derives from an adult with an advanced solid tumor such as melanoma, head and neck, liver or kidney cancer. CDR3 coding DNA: TGTGCCAGCAGCTTTGGGACTTTAGACGAGCAGTACTTC. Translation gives CASSFGTLDEQYF.